This T cell receptor beta chain derives from a study of blood T cell repertoires in COVID-19. The overall study: T cells, B-cell-depleted T cells, or PBMCs provided the cDNA or gDNA that served as material.

This clone has a single count. This CDR3 has 16 residues. The germline CDR1 and CDR2 sequences are SGHRS and YFSETQ. V was clipped by 1 base and J by 5 bases, with 16 bases between them. Original methodology: Researchers report that nucleated cell counts were estimated from reference gene primer amplification. The data were produced by immunoSEQ multiplex PCR, yet TCRdb's version contains in-frame clones alone and is incomplete. The V and J calls and clone size come from that table; D and trimming were worked out from the DNA. The table has some 130,000 clones, about 85% seen once. Sequenced: peripheral blood. The chain carries TRBV5-1 and TRBJ2-1; perhaps TRBD2 as D (6 bases). The sequence was obtained from a man aged 40-50 years with active or convalescent COVID-19. CDR3: CASSLSDGGSDNEQFF. CDR3 DNA: TGCGCCAGCAGCTTGTCTGACGGGGGTTCTGACAATGAGCAGTTCTTC.